This T cell receptor (beta chain) comes out of a study of blood T cell repertoires in COVID-19. The V gene lost 2 bases and the J gene lost 0 bases, with 7 bases spanning the gap. CDR1 MGHDK and CDR2 SYGVNS come from the germline V gene. The length of the CDR3 is 15 residues. Followed longitudinally, the Seattle patients had been enrolled during active infection. Per the original methods: Using reference gene primer amplification, nucleated cell counts were estimated. Generated by immunoSEQ multiplex PCR, the TCRdb table keeps only in-frame clones and is missing some. For V, J and clone size, that table is used; D and trimming come from the DNA. The repertoire holds 150,000 to 200,000 clones, with roughly 80% as singletons.

Sequencing was carried out using peripheral blood. The J gene is TRBJ2-2, the V gene TRBV25-1; D remains unclear. This TCR derives from a woman between 40 and 55 years old with COVID-19, enrolled during active disease. CDR3 sequence (DNA): TGTGCCAGCAGTGAACCTAGAGCGAACACCGGGGAGCTGTTTTTT. Amino acid sequence: CASSEPRANTGELFF.